Following are 10 T cell receptor beta chains from one sample sequenced in a study of cytotoxic CD8 clonotypes in ibrutinib-treated CLL. Clones were sequenced by immunoSEQ multiplex PCR, and TCRdb holds only the in-frame ones, with some missing. Among roughly 250,000 clones, under 80% were seen once, and the ten largest hold 15% to 19%. The sequences come from PBMCs, collected after 24 months of ibrutinib treatment. These receptors were taken from a human donor with chronic lymphocytic leukemia.

In its sample, this clone was seen once. CDR3 sequence: CASSSPQSKETQYF. The CDR3 DNA sequence: TGTGCCAGCAGCTCCCCCCAGTCGAAAGAGACCCAGTACTTC. V usage is TRBV5-4 and J usage is TRBJ2-5, with no clear D. Germline V CDR1 and CDR2: SGHNT, YYREEE (reference sequence). This CDR3 is built from 14 residues. Trimming removed 3 bases at V and 3 bases at J, with 12 bases between.

The chain joins TRBV4-2 to TRBJ2-3; maybe TRBD1 (6 bases). Germline CDR1 is LGHNA and CDR2 is YNFKEQ. Trimming stripped 8 bases from V and 4 bases from J, with 16 bases between. This CDR3 has 14 amino acids. The CDR3 DNA reads as TGTGCCAGCCGGCAGGGGCAGGGACCAGATACGCAGTATTTT. As protein: CASRQGQGPDTQYF.

The genes are TRBV27 and TRBJ2-2; 7 bases are a match to TRBD1. V was clipped by 4 bases and J by 5 bases; unmatched bases: 4. This CDR3 is built from 14 residues. Germline assignment: CDR1 MNHEY and CDR2 SMNVEV (reference sequence). In DNA form, the CDR3 reads TGTGCCAGCAGTTACGGGACAGAAACCGGGGAGCTGTTTTTT. This translates into CASSYGTETGELFF.

V is TRBV5-1 and J is TRBJ2-2; 11 positions match TRBD2. Per germline, CDR1 SGHRS and CDR2 YFSETQ. This CDR3 contains 17 residues. V dropped 0 bases and J dropped 8; count of bases not matched to a gene: 9. The CDR3 region is CASSLVIAGGPLGELFF. Written as DNA, the CDR3 is TGCGCCAGCAGCTTGGTAATAGCGGGAGGGCCGCTAGGGGAGCTGTTTTTT.

The genes are TRBV11-2 and TRBJ2-1; the D gene is possibly TRBD2 (5 bases). Looked up from germline, CDR1 is SGHAT and CDR2 is FQNNGV. The CDR3 spans 16 residues. Between the trimmed V and J ends, which lost 5 bases and 0 bases, there was a span of 14 bases. CDR3 bases: TGTGCCAGCAGCCTAACCAGCGGTCGCTCCTACAATGAGCAGTTCTTC. It codes for CASSLTSGRSYNEQFF.

This chain links TRBV5-1 with TRBJ2-7; TRBD1 matches at 7 bases. CDR1 SGHRS and CDR2 YFSETQ come from the germline V gene. V trimming: 5 bases; J trimming: 3 bases; junction bases outside the gene matches: 2. The CDR3 sequence is 12 residues long. The CDR3 spells CASSGDSYEQYF. CDR3 nucleotide sequence: TGCGCCAGCAGTGGGGACAGCTACGAGCAGTACTTC. Using reference TRBV5-1 and TRBJ2-7 for the parts outside the CDR3, the full variable domain is KAGVTQTPRYLIKTRGQQVTLSCSPISGHRSVSWYQQTPGQGLQFLFEYFSETQRNKGNFPGRFSGRQFSNSRSEMNVSTLELGDSALYLCASSGDSYEQYFGPGTRLTVT.

This clone was counted only a few times. The chain has TRBV5-1 and TRBJ2-7, with D perhaps being TRBD1 or TRBD2 (5 bases each). CDR3 size: 15 residues. Germline CDR1 SGHRS, CDR2 YFSETQ. Trimming removed 4 bases from V and 0 bases from J, with 14 bases in between. The CDR3 region has the DNA TGCGCCAGCAGCCCCGAGGGCAGGGCCTCCTACGAGCAGTACTTC. Its protein is CASSPEGRASYEQYF.

The chain recombines TRBV7-2 with TRBJ2-4; TRBD1 aligns across 12 bases. The germline gives CDR1 SGHTA, CDR2 FQGNSA. CDR3 size: 18 residues. V lost 5 bases, J lost 8 bases, and 16 bases stayed unmatched. CDR3 in amino acids: CASSLRDKGQGARDIQYF. DNA of the CDR3: TGTGCCAGCAGCCTACGAGACAAGGGACAGGGGGCGAGGGACATTCAGTACTTC.

The V call is TRBV2, the J call TRBJ1-1, with 9 bases aligning to TRBD1. From germline, CDR1 is SNHLY and CDR2 FYNNEI. With 6 bases clipped from V and 9 bases from J, the junction kept 14 bases outside the gene matches. The CDR3 consists of 15 residues. This CDR3 reads CASRDSGTGNAKAFF. The CDR3 region has the DNA TGTGCCAGCAGAGATTCTGGGACAGGGAACGCCAAAGCTTTCTTT.

This clone has only one observation. The rearrangement joins TRBV10-3 to TRBJ2-3, with 11 bases identical to TRBD2. CDR3 length: 16 amino acids. With V trimmed by 4 bases and J by 1 base, 4 bases remained unmatched. The germline CDR1 and CDR2 sequences are ENHRY and SYGVKD. The CDR3 spells CAISVTSGRGTDTQYF. The CDR3 DNA follows: TGTGCCATCAGTGTTACTAGCGGGAGAGGCACAGATACGCAGTATTTT.